The 8 T cell receptor beta chains reported below all come from one sample, sequenced in a study of shared clonotypes between healthy human individuals. Profiled with immunoSEQ multiplex PCR; TCRdb holds only in-frame clones, not every one. Here the sample spans some 2,100,000 clones, under 97% being singletons. Sequenced material: naive CD4+ T cells sorted from blood. Subset: CD45RA+ positively selected. The receptors here all came from a man aged 18 to 30 in good health.

This chain joins TRBV10-2 and TRBJ2-2; 9 bases line up with TRBD1. CDR3 length equals 14 residues. Germline CDR1 and CDR2: WSHSY and SAAADI. The junction had 2 bases not matched to a gene; V was cut back by 2 bases and J by 7 bases. The DNA of the CDR3 is TGCGCCAGCAGTGAGGACAGGGGGGACGGGGAGCTGTTTTTT. Translated: CASSEDRGDGELFF.

The table lists this clone with a few counts. The chain joins TRBV19 to TRBJ1-6; weak D call: TRBD1 (6 bases). The ends were cut back, 5 bases at V and 11 bases at J, with 13 bases in the middle. This CDR3 has 13 amino acids. The germline CDR1 and CDR2 sequences are LNHDA and SQIVND (reference sequence). The CDR3 nucleotides are TGTGCCAGTAGTCCTAAGGGGGGAACACCCCTCCACTTT. Its translation is CASSPKGGTPLHF.

The CDR3 is CASSDPSGGAYEQYF. In DNA form, the CDR3 reads TGTGCCAGCAGCGACCCTAGCGGGGGGGCTTACGAGCAGTACTTC. V usage is TRBV6-6 and J usage is TRBJ2-7, with TRBD2 identical over 12 bases. After removal of 6 bases from V and 4 bases from J, the junction contained 7 bases not matched to a gene. CDR3 length: 15 amino acids. CDR1 and CDR2 (germline): MNHNY, SVGAGI (reference sequence).

As regards this clone: The junction differs from germline at one of its ends, possibly a read error. In nucleotides, the CDR3 is TGTGCCAGCAGCCAGGGACAGGGCTATAGTTCACCCCTCCACTTT. Translation: CASSQGQGYSSPLHF. V and J are TRBV7-2 and TRBJ1-6; TRBD1 aligns across 9 bases. The CDR3 is 15 amino acids. Germline V lookup: CDR1 SGHTA, CDR2 FQGNSA. The variable domain in full, with the rest retrieved from reference TRBV7-2 and TRBJ1-6, is GAGVSQSPSNKVTEKGKDVELRCDPISGHTALYWYRQSLGQGLEFLIYFQGNSAPDKSGLPSDRFSAERTGGSVSTLTIQRTQQEDSAVYLCASSQGQGYSSPLHFGNGTRLTVT.

This clone appeared once. The J gene is TRBJ1-3, the V gene TRBV9; 9 nucleotides line up with TRBD1. The CDR3 runs 17 residues. V shed 4 bases, J shed 1 base, and the junction held 9 bases outside the gene matches. CDR1 is SGDLS, CDR2 YYNGEE, per germline. CDR3 amino acids: CASSQRPGTGSGNTIYF. The CDR3 DNA is TGTGCCAGCAGCCAACGTCCCGGGACAGGGTCTGGAAACACCATATATTTT. The full variable domain, rest sourced from reference TRBV9 and TRBJ1-3, is DSGVTQTPKHLITATGQRVTLRCSPRSGDLSVYWYQQSLDQGLQFLIQYYNGEERAKGNILERFSAQQFPDLHSELNLSSLELGDSALYFCASSQRPGTGSGNTIYFGEGSWLTVV.

The J gene is TRBJ1-1, the V gene TRBV5-1; the match to TRBD1 covers 8 bases. The junction had 6 bases not matched to a gene; V was cut back by 4 bases and J by 1 base. Germline V CDR1 and CDR2: SGHRS, YFSETQ. This CDR3 comprises 15 residues. This CDR3 reads CASSVSGGQNTEAFF. The CDR3 DNA follows: TGCGCCAGCAGCGTCTCAGGGGGCCAGAACACTGAAGCTTTCTTT.

J is TRBJ2-5 and V is TRBV5-1; 7 nucleotides match TRBD1. Germline-derived CDR1 and CDR2 are SGHRS and YFSETQ. CDR3 size: 15 residues. V lost 0 bases, J lost 5 bases, and 7 bases stayed unmatched. For the CDR3, the DNA is TGCGCCAGCAGCTTGGCGGTGGGACAGTGGGAGACCCAGTACTTC. This gives the protein CASSLAVGQWETQYF.

This clone was detected once. V gene TRBV6-5 combines with J gene TRBJ1-5; D uncertain. V was clipped by 8 bases and J by 4 bases, with 9 bases between them. This CDR3 has 12 residues. Germline CDR1 is MNHEY and CDR2 is SVGAGI. The DNA for the CDR3 is TGTGCCAGCCGATCCTTAAATCAGCCCCAGCATTTT. It yields the protein CASRSLNQPQHF.